Below, 31 T cell receptor beta chains from the same sample are listed, as sequenced in a study of control samples from healthy donors and cancer patients. Generated by immunoSEQ multiplex PCR, the TCRdb table keeps only in-frame clones and is missing some. This table holds roughly 150,000 clones, about 90% found once. Sequencing was carried out using blood. The receptors were sampled from a man younger than 35 in good health.

The chain uses TRBV6-2 or TRBV6-3 and TRBJ2-2; 8 bases are shared with TRBD2. Germline CDR1 is MNHEY and CDR2 is SVGEGT. With 2 bases clipped from V and 5 bases from J, the junction kept 4 bases outside the gene matches. This CDR3 region has 15 residues. CDR3: CASSYVRGATGELFF. CDR3 bases: TGTGCCAGCAGTTACGTGCGGGGGGCTACCGGGGAGCTGTTTTTT.

The V call is TRBV5-5, the J call TRBJ2-5; 13 nucleotides line up with TRBD2. The CDR3 length is 16 residues. CDR1 is SGHKS and CDR2 is YYEKEE in the germline V gene (reference sequence). Unmatched junction bases numbered 5, after V lost 2 bases and J lost 4 bases. The CDR3 DNA reads TGTGCCAGCAGCTTAGAACTAGCGGGGGGGAGAGAGACCCAGTACTTC. Its protein is CASSLELAGGRETQYF.

This clone was seen a single time. The chain uses TRBV7-8 and TRBJ1-2, with unresolved D. The CDR3 is made up of 15 amino acids. Germline V gives CDR1 SGHVS, CDR2 FQNEAQ. V was shortened by 5 bases and J by 7 bases, with 20 bases between the two germline ends. DNA of the CDR3: TGTGCCAGCAGCCCCAACAGCTTCCCTTCGGGTGGCTACACCTTC. Its translation: CASSPNSFPSGGYTF.

The chain employs TRBV29-1 and TRBJ2-1; 9 bases line up with TRBD1. CDR1 SQVTM and CDR2 ANQGSEA come from the germline V gene. The V and J ends lost 7 bases and 7 bases, in that order; junction bases with no gene match: 8. The CDR3 runs to 13 residues. The CDR3 loop reads CSGGDRAGNEQFF. CDR3 nucleotides: TGCAGCGGGGGGGACAGGGCGGGTAATGAGCAGTTCTTC.

V usage is TRBV6-5 and J usage is TRBJ2-7; D may be TRBD2 (6 bases). Germline V gene lookup returns CDR1 MNHEY and CDR2 SVGAGI. V was shortened by 1 base and J by 6 bases, with 13 bases between the two germline ends. This CDR3 is built from 14 residues. Here the CDR3 DNA reads TGTGCCAGCAGTTACTACGGCGGGGAACGCGAGCAGTACTTC. Translated: CASSYYGGEREQYF.

The chain combines TRBV12-3 or TRBV12-4 with TRBJ1-1; D unresolved. The V end was cut by 3 bases, the J end by 6 bases, with 8 bases between. The CDR3 extends over 12 amino acids. CDR3 bases: TGTGCCAGCAGTTTGCCGGGATCTGAAGCTTTCTTT. Amino acid sequence: CASSLPGSEAFF.

The chain links TRBV6-5 to TRBJ2-5, with D perhaps TRBD2 (8 bases). The germline V gene encodes CDR1 MNHEY and CDR2 SVGAGI. Trimming left V 6 bases short and J 0 bases short, with 14 bases between. The CDR3 length is 15 residues. CDR3 region: CASRGQRGHQETQYF. CDR3 nucleotide sequence: TGTGCCAGCAGGGGACAGCGGGGGCACCAAGAGACCCAGTACTTC.

V gene TRBV18 combines with J gene TRBJ2-5; 8 nucleotides align to TRBD2. V lost 1 base, J lost 3 bases, and 4 bases stayed unmatched. CDR3 length: 15 residues. Per the germline V gene, CDR1 is KGHSH and CDR2 is LQKENI. The CDR3 sequence: CASSPQAGGEETQYF. Here the CDR3 DNA reads TGTGCCAGCTCACCACAAGCCGGGGGGGAAGAGACCCAGTACTTC.

This chain uses TRBV5-1 with TRBJ1-4; D unresolved. The CDR3 spans 17 residues. Germline V lookup: CDR1 SGHRS, CDR2 YFSETQ. The V end lost 0 bases, the J end lost 8 bases, and 20 bases lay between the germline ends. CDR3 bases: TGCGCCAGCAGCTTGGTCGGGCCGCGGCAAGAGGGAGAAAAACTGTTTTTT. This sequence encodes CASSLVGPRQEGEKLFF.

The rearrangement uses TRBV7-6 and TRBJ2-5; TRBD1 matches at 9 bases. This CDR3 region has 16 residues. Germline CDR1 and CDR2: SGHVS and FNYEAQ. V gave up 3 bases and J gave up 2 bases; unmatched junction bases: 7. Here the CDR3 DNA reads TGTGCCAGCAGCTTGGCCGGGACAGGGCCTCAAGAGACCCAGTACTTC. Amino acid sequence: CASSLAGTGPQETQYF.

This rearrangement joins TRBV6-1 to TRBJ2-3; D gene unclear. The CDR3 consists of 16 residues. Germline CDR1 reads MNHNS; CDR2 reads SASEGT. V was shortened by 0 bases and J by 3 bases, with 13 bases between the two germline ends. Written as DNA, the CDR3 is TGTGCCAGCAGTGAAGCGAGCTGGTACGTTACAGATACGCAGTATTTT. This encodes CASSEASWYVTDTQYF.

The count of this clone is one. The chain has TRBV27 and TRBJ1-2; TRBD1 agrees at 7 bases. The CDR3 contains 13 residues. Per the germline V gene, CDR1 is MNHEY and CDR2 is SMNVEV (reference sequence). J gave up 2 bases and V 6 bases, and 3 bases lay outside the gene matches. The CDR3: CASSLQGNYGYTF. Written as DNA, the CDR3 is TGTGCCAGCAGCCTACAGGGGAACTATGGCTACACCTTC.

The gene calls are TRBV4-3 and TRBJ1-5; 7 bases align to TRBD1. The germline gives CDR1 LGHNA, CDR2 YSLEER. This CDR3 comprises 15 residues. V lost 0 bases, J lost 7 bases, and 6 bases stayed unmatched. The CDR3 spells CASSQDQGVGQPQHF. The DNA of the CDR3 is TGCGCCAGCAGCCAAGACCAGGGGGTAGGACAGCCCCAGCATTTT.

The rearrangement uses TRBV2 and TRBJ2-3; a possible D gene is TRBD2 (5 bases). Germline V CDR1 and CDR2: SNHLY, FYNNEI. Between the trimmed V and J ends, which lost 3 bases and 1 base, there was a span of 11 bases. The CDR3 length is 15 residues. CDR3 DNA: TGTGCCAGCAGTGAGATGGAGAGGGGCACAGATACGCAGTATTTT. Translating it yields CASSEMERGTDTQYF.

The rearrangement joins TRBV4-3 to TRBJ2-1; D perhaps matches TRBD1 (6 bases). V lost 1 base and J lost 0, with 13 bases in between. Per the germline V gene, CDR1 is LGHNA and CDR2 is YSLEER. The CDR3 is 17 residues long. The CDR3 here is CASSQGLGASSYNEQFF. CDR3 bases: TGCGCCAGCAGCCAAGGGTTGGGGGCCAGCTCCTACAATGAGCAGTTCTTC.

This clone was seen only a few times. The genes are TRBV6-6 and TRBJ1-6; D ambiguous. Germline CDR1 is MNHNY and CDR2 is SVGAGI (reference sequence). V was pared by 6 bases and J by 6 bases, with 9 bases between. The length of the CDR3 is 13 residues. The CDR3 bases are TGTGCCAGCAGGCCCACGGGTAATTCACCCCTCCACTTT. This sequence encodes CASRPTGNSPLHF.

The V call is TRBV9, the J call TRBJ2-1; either TRBD1 or TRBD2 may supply D (5 bases each). The CDR3 is 12 amino acids. Germline assignment: CDR1 SGDLS and CDR2 YYNGEE. Trimming stripped 4 bases from V and 9 bases from J, with 11 bases between. The CDR3 nucleotides are TGTGCCAGCAGCCCCAATGGGGGTGAGCAGTTCTTC. Its protein product is CASSPNGGEQFF.

The CDR3 is CASSLGPEQYF. The CDR3 DNA is TGTGCCAGCAGTTTAGGTCCCGAGCAGTACTTC. The chain recombines TRBV28 with TRBJ2-7; D gene uncertain. Germline V gene lookup returns CDR1 MDHEN and CDR2 SYDVKM. The CDR3 extends over 11 amino acids. Trimming took off 2 bases at V and 6 bases at J, with 5 bases between the two ends.

The genes are TRBV28 and TRBJ1-1, with D tentatively TRBD1 (6 bases). CDR3 length: 13 residues. Germline CDR1 MDHEN, CDR2 SYDVKM. V gave up 5 bases and J gave up 5 bases, with 12 bases separating them. CDR3 coding DNA: TGTGCCAGCAGTATCGGGGGGCGGACTGAAGCTTTCTTT. Protein: CASSIGGRTEAFF.

The V gene is TRBV28, the J gene TRBJ2-7; 11 bases are shared with TRBD1. Germline CDR1 is MDHEN and CDR2 is SYDVKM. The CDR3 runs to 15 residues. The junction had 10 bases not matched to a gene; V was cut back by 6 bases and J by 6 bases. The CDR3 DNA is TGTGCCAGCAGCTCCACCGGGACAGGGGGAGGCGAGCAGTACTTC. It yields the protein CASSSTGTGGGEQYF.

The CDR3 nucleotides are TGTGCCAGTAGTTTCCGAGGGGAGGGCACAGATACGCAGTATTTT. Translation gives CASSFRGEGTDTQYF. The chain recombines TRBV19 with TRBJ2-3; TRBD2 might be the D (6 bases). This CDR3 comprises 15 residues. Trimming stripped 5 bases from V and 1 base from J, with 13 bases between. CDR1 and CDR2 from the germline V gene are LNHDA and SQIVND (reference sequence). Using reference TRBV19 and TRBJ2-3 for the parts outside the CDR3, the full variable domain is DGGITQSPKYLFRKEGQNVTLSCEQNLNHDAMYWYRQDPGQGLRLIYYSQIVNDFQKGDIAEGYSVSREKKESFPLTVTSAQKNPTAFYLCASSFRGEGTDTQYFGPGTRLTVL.

The chain combines TRBV7-2 with TRBJ2-2; 12 bases match TRBD2. The CDR3 consists of 18 residues. From germline, CDR1 is SGHTA and CDR2 FQGNSA. V dropped 5 bases and J dropped 5; count of bases not matched to a gene: 12. CDR3 DNA sequence: TGTGCCAGCAGCCCTGACTTGCTAGCGGGGGGGCGAACCGGGGAGCTGTTTTTT. It codes for CASSPDLLAGGRTGELFF. Full variable domain (remainder filled in from reference TRBV7-2 and TRBJ2-2): GAGVSQSPSNKVTEKGKDVELRCDPISGHTALYWYRQSLGQGLEFLIYFQGNSAPDKSGLPSDRFSAERTGGSVSTLTIQRTQQEDSAVYLCASSPDLLAGGRTGELFFGEGSRLTVL.

The chain is built from TRBV30 and TRBJ2-7; D perhaps matches TRBD2 (5 bases). The V gene's germline CDR1 is GTSNPN and CDR2 SVGIG (reference sequence). The V gene lost 5 bases and the J gene lost 2 bases, with 7 bases spanning the gap. The CDR3 is 11 amino acids. The CDR3 region is CAWGGTYEQYF. The CDR3 coding sequence is TGTGCCTGGGGAGGCACCTACGAGCAGTACTTC.

The chain carries TRBV3-1 (or the pseudogene TRBV3-2) and TRBJ2-5, with D possibly TRBD1 on 5 matching bases. CDR3 length: 12 residues. V lost 1 base to trimming and J lost 9 bases, with 9 bases between them. Germline assignment: CDR1 LGHDT and CDR2 YNNKEL (reference sequence). The CDR3 region is CASSQVGVAQYF. DNA for the CDR3: TGTGCCAGCAGCCAAGTAGGGGTGGCCCAGTACTTC.

The V gene is TRBV28, the J gene TRBJ1-1; no definite D call. Trimming removed 1 base from V and 0 bases from J, with 12 bases in between. Germline assignment: CDR1 MDHEN and CDR2 SYDVKM. CDR3 size: 16 residues. CDR3: CASSLSHSSMNTEAFF. The CDR3 coding sequence is TGTGCCAGCAGTTTATCGCACAGCAGCATGAACACTGAAGCTTTCTTT.

The chain has TRBV11-2 and TRBJ2-1; 8 nucleotides agree with TRBD1. This CDR3 is 13 amino acids long. Germline V lookup: CDR1 SGHAT, CDR2 FQNNGV. Trimming took 3 bases from V and 6 from J; bases not matched to a gene: 1. CDR3 coding DNA: TGTGCCAGCAGCTTCGGACAGGGCAATGAGCAGTTCTTC. It yields the protein CASSFGQGNEQFF.

The chain couples TRBV28 to TRBJ2-7, with D unclear. The CDR3 totals 15 residues. The V and J ends lost 5 bases and 0 bases respectively, with 14 bases between them. CDR1 is MDHEN and CDR2 is SYDVKM in the germline V gene. CDR3 sequence (DNA): TGTGCCAGCAGTCCCGGACCAATCGACTCCTACGAGCAGTACTTC. The encoded protein is CASSPGPIDSYEQYF.

This clone was seen a single time. The CDR3 region is CASSLSQGNSPLHF. CDR3 DNA sequence: TGCGCCAGCAGCTTGTCTCAGGGTAATTCACCCCTCCACTTT. The V call is TRBV5-1, the J call TRBJ1-6, with TRBD1 as a possible D gene (5 bases). CDR1 and CDR2 from the germline V gene are SGHRS and YFSETQ. This CDR3 comprises 14 residues. V shed 1 base and J shed 6 bases, with 8 bases lying between them.

For the CDR3, the DNA is TGTGCCAGCAGCTCCCCGGGACTAGCGTACGAGCAGTTCTTC. Protein sequence: CASSSPGLAYEQFF. This rearrangement joins TRBV7-3 to TRBJ2-1, with 10 bases fitting TRBD2. The germline V gene encodes CDR1 SGHTA and CDR2 FQGTGA. V shed 4 bases and J 10 bases; nucleotides not matched to a gene: 7. The CDR3 is made up of 14 amino acids.

The chain combines TRBV5-4 with TRBJ2-3, with 11 bases lining up with TRBD2. V dropped 0 bases and J dropped 3; count of bases not matched to a gene: 3. The CDR3 length is 16 residues. Per germline, CDR1 SGHNT and CDR2 YYREEE (reference sequence). CDR3 DNA sequence: TGTGCCAGCAGCTTGGGACTAGCGGGGATAACAGATACGCAGTATTTT. Its protein product is CASSLGLAGITDTQYF.

This clone was picked up one time. J is TRBJ2-3 and V is TRBV15; D is unclear. Germline loops: CDR1 LNHNV, CDR2 YYDKDF (reference sequence). The V end was cut by 0 bases, the J end by 6 bases, with 13 bases between. CDR3 size: 15 residues. The CDR3 sequence: CATSRDRVSGDTQYF. CDR3 in DNA: TGTGCCACCAGCAGAGATCGAGTGTCTGGGGATACGCAGTATTTT.